This passage covers 5 T cell receptor beta chains from one sample sequenced in a study of blood T cell repertoires in COVID-19. Only in-frame clones appear in the TCRdb table, and some are missing; sequencing was by immunoSEQ multiplex PCR. This sample has just under 40,000 clones, with around 85% found just once. Sequencing was carried out using peripheral blood. These TCRs come from a human donor in a cohort sampled during active COVID-19.

This chain uses TRBV5-4 with TRBJ2-5, with a tentative D call TRBD2 (7 bases). This CDR3 comprises 14 residues. Germline V gives CDR1 SGHNT, CDR2 YYREEE (reference sequence). The V gene lost 1 base and the J gene lost 2 bases, with 9 bases spanning the gap. The CDR3 nucleotides read TGTGCCAGCAGCTTGAAGGGGGGGCAAGAGACCCAGTACTTC. It codes for CASSLKGGQETQYF. The variable domain in full, completed from reference TRBV5-4 and TRBJ2-5, reads ETGVTQSPTHLIKTRGQQVTLRCSSQSGHNTVSWYQQALGQGPQFIFQYYREEENGRGNFPPRFSGLQFPNYSSELNVNALELDDSALYLCASSLKGGQETQYFGPGTRLLVL.

In this sample, this clone turned up once. The gene calls are TRBV30 and TRBJ1-3; tentatively, D is TRBD1 (5 bases). Trimming removed 4 bases from V and 0 bases from J, with 13 bases in between. Germline CDR1 reads GTSNPN; CDR2 reads SVGIG (reference sequence). CDR3 length equals 15 residues. The CDR3 sequence: CAWTYAGISGNTIYF. The CDR3 region has the DNA TGTGCCTGGACTTACGCAGGGATCTCTGGAAACACCATATATTTT.

The chain is built from TRBV7-3 and TRBJ1-2, with D perhaps matching TRBD1 (6 bases). V lost 5 bases and J lost 6, with 13 bases in between. This CDR3 contains 13 residues. Germline V lookup: CDR1 SGHTA, CDR2 FQGTGA. CDR3 protein: CASSPDNRDGYTF. CDR3 nucleotide sequence: TGTGCCAGCAGCCCAGATAACAGGGATGGCTACACCTTC.

The chain links TRBV3-1 (or the pseudogene TRBV3-2) to TRBJ1-3; tentative D call: TRBD1 (6 bases). The germline gives CDR1 LGHDT, CDR2 YNNKEL (reference sequence). V was cut by 4 bases and J by 0 bases, with 7 bases left in between. This CDR3 is 14 amino acids long. CDR3 coding DNA: TGTGCCAGCAGCCCCAGGGGCTCTGGAAACACCATATATTTT. It codes for CASSPRGSGNTIYF.

The rearrangement uses TRBV5-8 and TRBJ2-7; 12 bases agree with TRBD2. Germline CDR1 SGHTS, CDR2 YDEGEE. After removal of 8 bases from V and 3 bases from J, the junction contained 9 bases not matched to a gene. The CDR3 has 15 residues. The CDR3 is CASLLAGGRFYEQYF. CDR3 sequence (DNA): TGTGCCAGTTTACTAGCGGGAGGCCGTTTCTACGAGCAGTACTTC.